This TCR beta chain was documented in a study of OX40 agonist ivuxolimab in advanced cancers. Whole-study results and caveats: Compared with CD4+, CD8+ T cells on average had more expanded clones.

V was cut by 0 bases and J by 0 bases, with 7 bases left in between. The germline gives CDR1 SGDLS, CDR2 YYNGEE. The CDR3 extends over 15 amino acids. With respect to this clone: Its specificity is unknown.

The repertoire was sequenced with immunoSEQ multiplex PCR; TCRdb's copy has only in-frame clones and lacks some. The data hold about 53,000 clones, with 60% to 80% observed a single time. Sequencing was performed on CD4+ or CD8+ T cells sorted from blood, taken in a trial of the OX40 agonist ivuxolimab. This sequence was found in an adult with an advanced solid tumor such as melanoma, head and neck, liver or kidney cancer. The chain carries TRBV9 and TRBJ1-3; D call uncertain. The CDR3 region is CASSVAPSSGNTIYF. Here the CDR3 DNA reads TGTGCCAGCAGCGTAGCCCCCAGCTCTGGAAACACCATATATTTT.